This T cell receptor (beta chain) is drawn from a study of shared clonotypes between healthy human individuals. Looked up from germline, CDR1 is MNHEY and CDR2 is SMNVEV (reference sequence). The CDR3 is 13 amino acids. V was trimmed by 4 bases and J by 1 base, leaving 5 bases between them. CD45RO+ cells went into CD8 memory alongside CCR7-negative CD45RA+ TemRA cells. Measured with immunoSEQ multiplex PCR; TCRdb has only the in-frame clones, and not every one. The sample comprises hundreds of thousands of clones, around 86% of which are singletons, and roughly 15% rests with the top ten. Worth noting for this clone: Its antigen remains unknown.

Findings and limits, study-wide: What limited the represented genetic and exposure-history diversity was the small number of donors. Only blood samples were collected, and tissue repertoires likely differ. Clonotypes shared by all four sorted-subset donors had higher generation probabilities than non-shared clonotypes.

V is TRBV27 and J is TRBJ1-5; D not certain. This receptor was identified in a young man in good health. The sample taken for sequencing was memory CD8+ T cells sorted from blood. This sample's subset: CD45RO+ cells pooled with CCR7-negative TemRA cells. The CDR3 sequence: CASSSLSNQPQHF. In DNA, the CDR3 is TGTGCCAGCAGTTCCTTAAGCAATCAGCCCCAGCATTTT.